This T cell receptor beta chain was documented in a study of technical replicates of blood from a handful of donors. The V gene's germline CDR1 is SNHLY and CDR2 FYNNEI. V lost 4 bases, J lost 1 base, and 16 bases lay in between. CDR3 length: 17 residues. TCRdb's table, derived via immunoSEQ multiplex PCR, lists solely in-frame clones and lacks some. Here the sample spans over 90,000 clones, 95% being singletons. Input material: T cells isolated from PBMCs. The TCR was taken from a human donor in good health. The chain recombines TRBV2 with TRBJ2-2; maybe TRBD2 (6 bases). CDR3 nucleotides: TGTGCCAGCAGTGCGTCGGCTAGCGAGCTGAACACCGGGGAGCTGTTTTTT. This translates into CASSASASELNTGELFF.